These 27 T cell receptor beta chains originate from one sample sequenced in a study of shared clonotypes between healthy human individuals. Clones were read by immunoSEQ multiplex PCR, and TCRdb kept only the in-frame ones, dropping some. The sample has about 2 million clones, just under 95% seen once. Selected positively for CCR7 and CD45RO-negative, naive CD8 cells excluded terminally differentiated effector memory CD45RA+ cells. The sequenced material came from naive CD8+ T cells sorted from blood. The receptors here all came from a man in his late teens or twenties in good health.

The chain links TRBV4-1 to TRBJ1-2; D unclear. The germline V gene has CDR1 MGHRA and CDR2 YSYEKL. CDR3 length equals 15 residues. The V end was cut by 3 bases, the J end by 4 bases, with 15 bases between. CDR3 sequence reads: CASSHGPDGSYGYTF. The CDR3 coding sequence is TGCGCCAGCAGCCACGGACCCGACGGGAGCTATGGCTACACCTTC.

The chain has TRBV6-6 and TRBJ2-5; TRBD2 might be the D (6 bases). Trimming pared 4 bases from V and 2 bases from J, leaving 11 bases between. Germline CDR1 reads MNHNY; CDR2 reads SVGAGI (reference sequence). This CDR3 has 14 amino acids. The CDR3 sequence is CASSSRDFQETQYF. CDR3 nucleotide sequence: TGTGCCAGCAGTTCCCGGGACTTTCAAGAGACCCAGTACTTC.

The rearrangement joins TRBV7-9 to TRBJ1-4, with D possibly TRBD1 on 6 matching bases. The germline V gene encodes CDR1 SEHNR and CDR2 FQNEAQ (reference sequence). The CDR3 consists of 15 residues. Trimming took 5 bases from V and 4 from J, leaving 14 bases between them. The CDR3 DNA sequence: TGTGCCAGCAGCGGTGGGACACCACTTAATGAAAAACTGTTTTTT. This gives the protein CASSGGTPLNEKLFF.

The chain is built from TRBV6-5 and TRBJ2-5; D not certain. Germline V gives CDR1 MNHEY, CDR2 SVGAGI. The V and J ends lost 2 bases and 1 base respectively, with 11 bases between them. This CDR3 has 15 amino acids. CDR3 bases: TGTGCCAGCAGTTACACCGGGTCCATCCAAGAGACCCAGTACTTC. Residues: CASSYTGSIQETQYF.

The genes are TRBV19 and TRBJ2-2; no clear D gene. Germline V CDR1 and CDR2: LNHDA, SQIVND (reference sequence). V was shortened by 6 bases and J by 2 bases, with 13 bases between the two germline ends. The length of the CDR3 is 15 residues. DNA for the CDR3: TGTGCCAGTAGCCCATTAGCAGGCAACACCGGGGAGCTGTTTTTT. This sequence encodes CASSPLAGNTGELFF.

The chain carries TRBV7-8 and TRBJ1-1; TRBD1 is a possible D gene (5 bases). The CDR3 runs 15 residues. The ends were cut back, 5 bases at V and 2 bases at J, with 15 bases in the middle. From germline, CDR1 is SGHVS and CDR2 FQNEAQ. In nucleotides, the CDR3 is TGTGCCAGCAGCGCCCCGGAGGGGAGCAACACTGAAGCTTTCTTT. This codes for CASSAPEGSNTEAFF.

The chain recombines TRBV28 with TRBJ1-3; TRBD1 is a possible D gene (6 bases). Germline V lookup: CDR1 MDHEN, CDR2 SYDVKM. This CDR3 spans 15 amino acids. Trimming left V 5 bases short and J 7 bases short, with 18 bases between. CDR3 in amino acids: CASSEQGPVLNTIYF. Written as DNA, the CDR3 is TGTGCCAGCAGTGAACAGGGACCCGTCCTGAACACCATATATTTT. Drawing the rest from reference TRBV28 and TRBJ1-3, the complete variable domain is DVKVTQSSRYLVKRTGEKVFLECVQDMDHENMFWYRQDPGLGLRLIYFSYDVKMKEKGDIPEGYSVSREKKERFSLILESASTNQTSMYLCASSEQGPVLNTIYFGEGSWLTVV.

The chain carries TRBV7-8 and TRBJ2-1; 10 bases line up with TRBD2. The trim removed 5 bases at V and 0 bases at J, leaving 10 bases unmatched. Looked up from germline, CDR1 is SGHVS and CDR2 is FQNEAQ. This CDR3 region has 18 residues. CDR3 nucleotide sequence: TGTGCCAGCAGCCTAAACCTAGCGGGAGCCGACTCCTACAATGAGCAGTTCTTC. It is translated as CASSLNLAGADSYNEQFF.

The chain employs TRBV19 and TRBJ2-7; 7 nucleotides line up with TRBD2. The CDR3 loop spans 15 amino acids. Unmatched junction bases numbered 5, after V lost 3 bases and J lost 0 bases. CDR1 is LNHDA, CDR2 SQIVND, per germline (reference sequence). CDR3 sequence (DNA): TGTGCCAGTAGTATTGCGGGGGATCCCTCCTACGAGCAGTACTTC. Translated: CASSIAGDPSYEQYF.

Notes on this clone: This specimen includes other DNA sequences encoding the same CDR3. V is TRBV4-3 and J is TRBJ2-7; D remains unclear. From germline, CDR1 is LGHNA and CDR2 YSLEER. Trimming took 0 bases from V and 3 from J, leaving 6 bases between them. CDR3 length: 13 residues. The CDR3 sequence is CASSQDLLYEQYF. The CDR3 DNA is TGCGCCAGCAGCCAAGACCTTCTCTACGAGCAGTACTTC.

The chain uses TRBV11-3 and TRBJ1-6; no clear D. The CDR3 is made up of 13 amino acids. V was shortened by 0 bases and J by 9 bases, with 6 bases between the two germline ends. CDR1 and CDR2 (germline): SGHNT, YENEEA. CDR3 sequence reads: CASSLDPLSPLHF. CDR3 sequence (DNA): TGTGCCAGCAGCTTAGATCCCCTTTCACCCCTCCACTTT.

The V call is TRBV4-1, the J call TRBJ2-1; D not resolved. From germline, CDR1 is MGHRA and CDR2 YSYEKL. V lost 4 bases and J 0 bases, leaving 7 bases between the germline ends. CDR3 length: 14 residues. The CDR3 is CASSPPGSYNEQFF. The CDR3, as DNA: TGCGCCAGCAGCCCCCCCGGCTCCTACAATGAGCAGTTCTTC.

The chain recombines TRBV7-8 with TRBJ1-2; 7 bases are shared with TRBD1. The junction had 7 bases not matched to a gene; V was cut back by 0 bases and J by 0 bases. Germline lookup yields CDR1 SGHVS and CDR2 FQNEAQ. CDR3 length: 17 residues. This CDR3 is CASSLAAGQNPNYGYTF. The DNA of the CDR3 is TGTGCCAGCAGCTTAGCGGCGGGACAGAACCCTAACTATGGCTACACCTTC.

V and J are TRBV4-2 and TRBJ2-7; a weak D match, TRBD2 (7 bases). CDR3 length: 16 amino acids. The V gene's germline CDR1 is LGHNA and CDR2 YNFKEQ. V was clipped by 1 base and J by 5 bases, with 18 bases between them. CDR3 DNA sequence: TGTGCCAGCAGCCAAGTATTAGGGGGGGCCCCCCACGAGCAGTACTTC. Translated, it gives CASSQVLGGAPHEQYF.

This clone was seen a single time. The V gene is TRBV28, the J gene TRBJ1-6; the match to TRBD1 covers 7 bases. The ends lost 5 bases at V and 7 bases at J; junction bases unmatched: 8. Looked up from germline, CDR1 is MDHEN and CDR2 is SYDVKM. The CDR3 extends over 15 amino acids. The CDR3 bases are TGTGCCAGCAGTCCCGACAGGGCGGTCAATTCACCCCTCCACTTT. Its protein is CASSPDRAVNSPLHF.

The chain combines TRBV27 with TRBJ2-1; D not resolved. Germline CDR1 reads MNHEY; CDR2 reads SMNVEV (reference sequence). The CDR3 sequence is 12 residues long. V was pared by 5 bases and J by 9 bases, with 11 bases between. The DNA of the CDR3 is TGTGCCAGCAGTCCTTCCGTCACTGAGCAGTTCTTC. Translating it yields CASSPSVTEQFF.

The chain recombines TRBV18 with TRBJ1-2; TRBD1 matches at 12 bases. In germline, CDR1 is KGHSH, CDR2 LQKENI. The CDR3 extends over 16 amino acids. Trimming took 6 bases from V and 7 from J; bases not matched to a gene: 12. CDR3 loop: CASSRDRGPRRVGYTF. CDR3 DNA: TGTGCCAGCTCCAGGGACAGGGGGCCTCGGCGGGTTGGCTACACCTTC.

V and J are TRBV28 and TRBJ2-5, with D maybe TRBD2 (6 bases). Germline V gene data show CDR1 as MDHEN and CDR2 as SYDVKM. The ends were cut back, 3 bases at V and 4 bases at J, with 12 bases in the middle. The CDR3 is made up of 14 amino acids. For the CDR3, the DNA is TGTGCCAGCAGTTTTCGGGGGATTATAGAGACCCAGTACTTC. This sequence encodes CASSFRGIIETQYF.

This rearrangement joins TRBV21-1 to TRBJ2-5; TRBD1 is the table's D call and was not checked against the DNA. TRBV21-1 represents a pseudogene. The CDR3 runs to 17 residues. The CDR3 DNA reads as TGTGCCAGCAGCAAAATTTATACAGGGGGCAAAGGAGAGACCCAGTACTTC. Translation gives CASSKIYTGGKGETQYF.

This clone has a single count. V gene TRBV28 combines with J gene TRBJ1-1; a weak D match, TRBD1 (5 bases). The V end lost 4 bases, the J end lost 4 bases, and 25 bases lay between the germline ends. The CDR3 extends over 18 amino acids. Per the germline V gene, CDR1 is MDHEN and CDR2 is SYDVKM. Here the CDR3 reads CASSSLSLDVSGGTEAFF. The CDR3 DNA reads TGTGCCAGCAGTTCCCTCTCCCTAGATGTCAGTGGGGGCACTGAAGCTTTCTTT.

This chain connects TRBV29-1 to TRBJ1-4, with D perhaps matching TRBD1 (5 bases). Germline V gene lookup returns CDR1 SQVTM and CDR2 ANQGSEA. Trimming shortened V by 0 bases and J by 5 bases, and 10 bases separated the two germline ends. This CDR3 is built from 14 residues. In DNA form, the CDR3 reads TGCAGCGTTGAAGATATGGGGGGGAATGAAAAACTGTTTTTT. This translates into CSVEDMGGNEKLFF.

With respect to this clone: Other DNA sequences in the same sample also yield this CDR3. For the CDR3, the DNA is TGTGCCAGCAGCTTGGAAGTCCAAGAGACCCAGTACTTC. This codes for CASSLEVQETQYF. The chain combines TRBV5-4 with TRBJ2-5, with D hard to call. V shed 0 bases and J shed 1 base, with 4 bases lying between them. The CDR3 has 13 residues. Germline lookup yields CDR1 SGHNT and CDR2 YYREEE (reference sequence).

This chain connects TRBV2 to TRBJ2-7, with D hard to call. Germline values: CDR1 SNHLY, CDR2 FYNNEI. The V end was cut by 0 bases, the J end by 2 bases, with 2 bases between. This CDR3 has 12 residues. The CDR3: CASSEAAYEQYF. The CDR3 bases are TGTGCCAGCAGTGAAGCGGCCTACGAGCAGTACTTC.

The genes are TRBV6-7 and TRBJ1-2; 8 bases line up with TRBD1. TRBV6-7 is an ORF, with its function uncertain. The CDR3 has 16 amino acids. Trimming took 2 bases from V and 5 from J; bases not matched to a gene: 10. The CDR3 is CASSYPNSGGGYGYTF. The DNA of the CDR3 is TGTGCCAGCAGTTACCCCAACTCAGGGGGCGGGTATGGCTACACCTTC.

The V and J genes are TRBV19 and TRBJ1-2, with TRBD1 identical over 7 bases. The CDR3 covers 21 residues. V was clipped by 4 bases and J by 8 bases; unmatched bases: 31. The germline V gene encodes CDR1 LNHDA and CDR2 SQIVND (reference sequence). As DNA, the CDR3 is TGTGCCAGTAGTACAAACCATACCGGGACAGAGAACGACTGGCGGGGATGGGGCTACACCTTC. As protein: CASSTNHTGTENDWRGWGYTF.

The chain joins TRBV30 to TRBJ1-3; D remains ambiguous. V lost 3 bases, J lost 3 bases, and 9 bases lay in between. Germline V gene sequence: CDR1 GTSNPN, CDR2 SVGIG (reference sequence). The CDR3 length is 13 residues. The CDR3 DNA sequence: TGTGCCTGGAGCGAGGATGGTGGAAACACCATATATTTT. Amino acid sequence: CAWSEDGGNTIYF.

V is TRBV2 and J is TRBJ2-5, with a weak D call TRBD2 (5 bases). The CDR3 length is 14 residues. In germline, CDR1 is SNHLY, CDR2 FYNNEI. Between the trimmed V and J ends, which lost 7 bases and 5 bases, there was a span of 17 bases. The CDR3 sequence: CASTRLTGRETQYF. In nucleotides, the CDR3 is TGTGCCAGCACAAGACTAACCGGCAGGGAGACCCAGTACTTC.